These 10 T cell receptor beta chains were all obtained from the same sample, sequenced in a study of spatial heterogeneity in lung cancer. TCRdb re-derived calls from the 5' RACE reads in MiXCR, one entry per CDR3 protein. The sample yields tens of thousands of distinct CDR3 sequences, about 9.4% seen once. Time point reported: blood at routine non-recurrence follow-up after resection. The specimen comprised PBMCs, sampled at follow-up. The origin of the receptors is a female donor with early-stage non-small cell lung cancer.

This clonotype appeared many times. The CDR3 DNA sequence: TGTGCCAGCAGCCAAGGCTTTGGAGGGAACAAAAACATTCAGTACTTC. Protein sequence: CASSQGFGGNKNIQYF. This chain links TRBV3-1 with TRBJ2-4, with TRBD2 as a possible D gene (6 bases). The CDR3 runs to 16 residues. V was pared by 1 base and J by 3 bases, with 13 bases between. Germline CDR1 LGHDT, CDR2 YNNKEL (reference sequence).

This sequence joins TRBV27 and TRBJ2-6, with D hard to call. This CDR3 has 18 residues. The V and J ends lost 3 bases and 2 bases respectively, with 17 bases between them. CDR1 MNHEY and CDR2 SMNVEV come from the germline V gene (reference sequence). In nucleotides, the CDR3 is TGTGCCAGCAGTTTCCAAGGGTTTTCTTTCACTGGGGCCAACGTCCTGACTTTC. Its protein product is CASSFQGFSFTGANVLTF.

The J gene is TRBJ2-2, the V gene TRBV10-3; D is perhaps TRBD2 (5 bases). The CDR3 sequence is 12 residues long. Germline CDR1 ENHRY, CDR2 SYGVKD. Trimming cost V 8 bases and J 2 bases, with 6 bases left between them. CDR3: CAIRTNTGELFF. CDR3 DNA: TGTGCCATCCGGACTAACACCGGGGAGCTGTTTTTT.

This clonotype has more than one count but fewer than ten. The chain carries TRBV5-1 and TRBJ1-2; perhaps TRBD1 as D (5 bases). Germline V gene sequence: CDR1 SGHRS, CDR2 YFSETQ. The CDR3 sequence is 14 residues long. Trimming stripped 6 bases from V and 4 bases from J, with 16 bases between. The CDR3 nucleotides are TGCGCCAGCACCTCCGGGGCGGGGGGCTATGGCTACACCTTC. It translates to CASTSGAGGYGYTF.

The V gene is TRBV7-9, the J gene TRBJ2-7; D remains unclear. The CDR3 is 16 amino acids. The ends were cut back, 1 base at V and 2 bases at J, with 15 bases in the middle. CDR1 is SEHNR and CDR2 is FQNEAQ in the germline V gene (reference sequence). The CDR3 region has the DNA TGTGCCAGCAGCTTAGGTTTGTCGACTCTCACCTACGAGCAGTACTTC. Protein product: CASSLGLSTLTYEQYF.

This clonotype was counted only a few times. The chain is built from TRBV2 and TRBJ1-1; possibly TRBD1 for D (5 bases). The V and J ends lost 5 bases and 1 base respectively, with 8 bases between them. Germline V gene lookup returns CDR1 SNHLY and CDR2 FYNNEI. The CDR3 contains 13 residues. CDR3 loop: CASSRGANTEAFF. CDR3 DNA: TGTGCCAGCAGTAGGGGCGCGAACACTGAAGCTTTCTTT.

This chain uses TRBV3-1 with TRBJ2-4, with 8 bases fitting TRBD1. The V and J ends lost 4 bases and 6 bases, in that order; junction bases with no gene match: 5. Germline assignment: CDR1 LGHDT and CDR2 YNNKEL (reference sequence). This CDR3 contains 14 residues. CDR3 in DNA: TGTGCCAGCAGCCCGACAGGGGAAGTAAACATTCAGTACTTC. Amino acids: CASSPTGEVNIQYF. The full variable domain, with the rest looked up from reference TRBV3-1 and TRBJ2-4, is DTAVSQTPKYLVTQMGNDKSIKCEQNLGHDTMYWYKQDSKKFLKIMFSYNNKELIINETVPNRFSPKSPDKAHLNLHINSLELGDSAVYFCASSPTGEVNIQYFGAGTRLSVL.

There are many counts of this clonotype. The rearrangement uses TRBV20-1 and TRBJ2-7; 13 bases are shared with TRBD2. Trimming removed 5 bases from V and 2 bases from J; junction bases left unmatched: 15. The CDR3 length is 18 residues. Germline V CDR1 and CDR2: DFQATT, SNEGSKA (reference sequence). As DNA, the CDR3 is TGCAGTGCTCGCCCCCGGCCGGGACTAGCGGGGCCCACCTACGAGCAGTACTTC. It specifies CSARPRPGLAGPTYEQYF.

This clonotype has only a few counts. This chain uses TRBV7-2 with TRBJ2-7; the D gene could be TRBD1 or TRBD2 (6 bases each). The CDR3 consists of 15 residues. CDR1 is SGHTA and CDR2 is FQGNSA in the germline V gene. Trimming took off 4 bases at V and 3 bases at J, with 16 bases between the two ends. This chain's CDR3 is CASSSGRGDNYEQYF. DNA for the CDR3: TGTGCCAGCAGCTCAGGAAGGGGGGACAACTACGAGCAGTACTTC.

There are many counts of this clonotype. The chain has TRBV6-6 and TRBJ1-6, with 9 bases that match TRBD1. Per the germline V gene, CDR1 is MNHNY and CDR2 is SVGAGI (reference sequence). The CDR3 length is 14 residues. V was clipped by 7 bases and J by 9 bases; unmatched bases: 7. CDR3 DNA: TGTGCCAGCACCTCAGGACAGGGGATTTCACCCCTCCACTTT. Encoded protein: CASTSGQGISPLHF.